This T cell receptor beta chain comes out of a study of blood T cells in healthy people across ages. Study conclusions and caveats: Diversity figures derived from one million T cells were judged to underestimate the true value.

This CDR3 comprises 19 residues. CDR1 is SGHNT and CDR2 is YYREEE in the germline V gene (reference sequence). J was trimmed by 0 bases and V by 4 bases; bases with no gene match: 14. This clonotype was detected many times. Its target is not known. Primed by a sample-barcoded 5' primer and a J-beta primer mix, a second PCR proceeded for roughly 6 to 12 cycles. TCRdb re-called the 5' RACE reads through MiXCR, storing one row per CDR3 protein. This table holds approximately 680,000 distinct CDR3 sequences, approximately 31% found once. This sequence originates from a woman older than 75 in good health. The specimen was blood. The rearrangement joins TRBV5-4 to TRBJ2-1; 9 positions match TRBD1. The CDR3 nucleotides read TGTGCCAGCAGCGGAACCGGGACAGGGACTTTGATCTCCTACAATGAGCAGTTCTTC. This translates into CASSGTGTGTLISYNEQFF.